This T cell receptor (beta chain) was recovered during a study of Ad26.COV2.S vaccination and SARS-CoV-2 variants. This clone was detected once. TCRdb's copy holds only in-frame clones and misses some; the assay was immunoSEQ multiplex PCR. The sample has about 350,000 clones, around 90% seen once; the top ten hold 3.4%. V lost 7 bases and J 6 bases, leaving 16 bases between the germline ends. CDR1 LNHDA and CDR2 SQIVND come from the germline V gene (reference sequence). The CDR3 sequence is 15 residues long. Sample treatment: roughly 20 received Ad26.COV2.S at low or high dose, single or two shots; 5 received placebo; per-sample allocation not given. The study sampled participants on day 63 after the first vaccine or placebo injection.

This receptor was taken from a person between 18 and 65 years old who received the Ad26.COV2.S COVID-19 vaccine or a placebo. Sample: peripheral blood, taken in a trial of Ad26.COV2.S vaccine versus placebo. This chain joins TRBV19 and TRBJ1-6; D is perhaps TRBD1 (6 bases). CDR3 region: CASTEGGSPNSPLHF. In DNA, the CDR3 is TGTGCCAGTACCGAAGGGGGGTCTCCTAATTCACCCCTCCACTTT. The entire variable domain, with the rest obtained from reference TRBV19 and TRBJ1-6, is as follows: DGGITQSPKYLFRKEGQNVTLSCEQNLNHDAMYWYRQDPGQGLRLIYYSQIVNDFQKGDIAEGYSVSREKKESFPLTVTSAQKNPTAFYLCASTEGGSPNSPLHFGNGTRLTVT.